These T cell receptor beta chains were read from a single sample in a study of T cell responses to AZD1222 COVID-19 vaccine. Only in-frame clones appear in the TCRdb table, and some are missing; sequencing was by immunoSEQ multiplex PCR. The profile covers 30,000 to 40,000 clones, with 85% to 90% appearing a single time and 14% taken by the ten largest. The sample in question was peripheral blood, obtained 28 days after the second AZD1222 dose. The receptors come from an adult who received the AZD1222 COVID-19 vaccine. Each CDR3 is given with its conserved first and last residue. A D gene is named only where the DNA matches it firmly. The size of a clone is reported for some rows only, either as once, few or many, or as a class for expanded clones.

- | TRBJ2-1 | - | TRBV6-2/TRBV6-3 | TGTGCCAGCAGTTATGTGGTTAGACAGAAAGTTTACAATGAGCAGTTCTTC | CASSYVVRQKVYNEQFF
- | TRBJ2-5 | TRBD2 | TRBV7-2 | TGTGCCAGCAGCTTAGCTAGGCGGGGGGGCAGGGAGACCCAGTACTTC | CASSLARRGGRETQYF
- | TRBJ2-7 | - | TRBV3-1/TRBV3-2 | TGTGCCAGCAGCCAAGGCCACGAGCAGTACTTC | CASSQGHEQYF
- | TRBJ2-7 | - | TRBV10-3 | TGTGCCATCAGTGAGTCTGCGGGGAGACCCTACGAGCAGTACTTC | CAISESAGRPYEQYF
- | TRBJ2-4 | - | TRBV21-1 | TGTGCCAGCAGCACTCTCTCGTCCAGACTAACCAAAAACATTCAGTACTTC | CASSTLSSRLTKNIQYF
- | TRBJ2-7 | TRBD1 | TRBV3-1/TRBV3-2 | TGTGCCAGCAGCTCACGACAGGGAGTGGACTCCTACGAGCAGTACTTC | CASSSRQGVDSYEQYF
once | TRBJ1-1 | TRBD1 | TRBV7-3 | TGTGCCAGCAGTATAGACAGGGGCAACACTGAAGCTTTCTTT | CASSIDRGNTEAFF
- | TRBJ1-2 | - | TRBV30 | TGTGCCTGGAGTTTATCAGGGGTGAACTATGGCTACACCTTC | CAWSLSGVNYGYTF
- | TRBJ2-6 | - | TRBV4-2 | TGTGCCAGCAGCCAAAGGGCAGGGGAACCCAACGTCCTGACTTTC | CASSQRAGEPNVLTF
- | TRBJ1-2 | - | TRBV7-8 | TGTGCCAGCAGCCTTTTCTATGGCTACACCTTC | CASSLFYGYTF
- | TRBJ1-3 | - | TRBV6-5 | TGTGCCAGCAGTCGCAGCGCCAGCTCTGGAAACACCATATATTTT | CASSRSASSGNTIYF
once | TRBJ2-3 | - | TRBV30 | TGTGCCTGGACAGGGAGCACAGATACGCAGTATTTT | CAWTGSTDTQYF
- | TRBJ2-3 | TRBD1 | TRBV5-4 | TGTGCCAGCAGACGGACAGGGGGCGCAGATACGCAGTATTTT | CASRRTGGADTQYF
- | TRBJ2-7 | TRBD1 | TRBV5-5 | TGTGCCAGCAGCTTAACAGGGGGCAGGTCGACCTACGAGCAGTACTTC | CASSLTGGRSTYEQYF
once | TRBJ1-2 | TRBD1 | TRBV30 | TGTGCCTGGAGTGATCCCAGGACAGGGGGGCTCTTAATTTATGGCTACACCTTC | CAWSDPRTGGLLIYGYTF
- | TRBJ1-6 | - | TRBV19 | TGTGCCAGTAGTCCGGACAGAACTAATTCACCCCTCCACTTT | CASSPDRTNSPLHF
- | TRBJ2-7 | TRBD1 | TRBV7-8 | TGTGCCAGCAGTCCCCAAGGGAGGACAGGGGGCGCGGGTTACGAGCAGTACTTC | CASSPQGRTGGAGYEQYF
- | TRBJ1-2 | TRBD1 | TRBV7-2 | TGTGCCAGCAGCACGGGGCCGGGACAGGGGGTAGGAGGCTACACCTTC | CASSTGPGQGVGGYTF
- | TRBJ2-2 | TRBD2 | TRBV18 | TGTGCCAGCTCACCGCCGACGGGGGGGAACACCGGGGAGCTGTTTTTT | CASSPPTGGNTGELFF
- | TRBJ1-6 | - | TRBV7-9 | TGTGCCAGCAGCCTCCCTACAGGGAGGACACCCCTCCACTTT | CASSLPTGRTPLHF
- | TRBJ1-2 | - | TRBV18 | TGTGCCAGCTCACCGGGAGAGGGGGGACCATTCTATGGCTACACCTTC | CASSPGEGGPFYGYTF
- | TRBJ1-1 | - | TRBV7-9 | TGTGCCAGCAGCTTAGCACAGTCGAACACTGAAGCTTTCTTT | CASSLAQSNTEAFF